Below, 26 T cell receptor beta chains from the same sample are listed, as sequenced in a study of early T cells in non-severe SARS-CoV-2 infection (dated by TCRdb to the early 2020s). Library generation was performed with 5' RACE. Sequenced using a NextSeq 500. TCRdb trimmed the raw reads at Q25, called clones with MiXCR and kept productive beta chains. Rows are unified per CDR3 protein, each entry keeping the most common DNA and genes. The sample table records just over 95,000 distinct CDR3 sequences; 9.5% to 12% of these occur just once. The top ten hold around 4.8% of the sample. This specimen consisted of whole blood, obtained at baseline. These receptor sequences come from an adult who was a healthcare worker with PCR-confirmed SARS-CoV-2 infection or an uninfected control (not recorded which).

The V and J genes are TRBV12-5 and TRBJ2-3, with 10 bases identical to TRBD1. Germline V CDR1 and CDR2: LGHNT, FRNRAP. V lost 2 bases and J lost 4; bases outside the gene matches: 6. CDR3 length equals 16 residues. CDR3 nucleotide sequence: TGTGCTAGTGGTTTGAGGGGACAGGGGTTCTCAGATACGCAGTATTTT. It is translated as CASGLRGQGFSDTQYF.

The sample holds a few counts of this clonotype. The chain couples TRBV20-1 to TRBJ2-2; D unclear. Trimming cost V 6 bases and J 6 bases, with 14 bases left between them. There are 13 residues in the CDR3. Germline CDR1 reads DFQATT; CDR2 reads SNEGSKA (reference sequence). CDR3 amino acids: CSAPGYSSGELFF. Here the CDR3 DNA reads TGCAGTGCGCCTGGGTACTCTTCCGGGGAGCTGTTTTTT.

This clonotype was observed a handful of times. The gene calls are TRBV29-1 and TRBJ2-7, with D possibly TRBD2 on 6 matching bases. Deletions cut 3 bases from V and 4 bases from J, with 10 bases between. The germline gives CDR1 SQVTM, CDR2 ANQGSEA. This CDR3 is 12 amino acids long. CDR3 DNA: TGCAGCGTTGAGTCCGGGGGATACGAGCAGTACTTC. Its translation is CSVESGGYEQYF.

This clonotype was counted between two and nine times. This chain joins TRBV30 and TRBJ1-1, with D hard to call. The germline V gene encodes CDR1 GTSNPN and CDR2 SVGIG (reference sequence). The CDR3 loop spans 13 amino acids. V was pared by 1 base and J by 1 base, with 7 bases between. CDR3 sequence: CAWSANRNTEAFF. CDR3 nucleotide sequence: TGTGCCTGGAGTGCAAACAGGAACACTGAAGCTTTCTTT.

This clonotype was seen at least ten times. The rearrangement uses TRBV11-2 and TRBJ2-1; 13 nucleotides align to TRBD2. This CDR3 comprises 20 residues. Germline values: CDR1 SGHAT, CDR2 FQNNGV. The J segment lost 5 bases and the V segment lost 7 bases, leaving 20 bases of the junction unmatched. CDR3 sequence: CASNPGSIGTSGEPNNEQFF. The CDR3 DNA is TGTGCCAGCAACCCCGGTAGCATTGGGACTAGCGGGGAGCCGAACAATGAGCAGTTCTTC.

The genes are TRBV20-1 and TRBJ2-5, with D tentatively TRBD2 (5 bases). The CDR3 extends over 12 amino acids. The V end was cut by 5 bases, the J end by 4 bases, with 11 bases between. CDR1 and CDR2 from the germline V gene are DFQATT and SNEGSKA (reference sequence). The CDR3 DNA is TGCAGTGCTGTCAGACGGGGAGAGACCCAGTACTTC. The encoded protein is CSAVRRGETQYF.

The sample holds many counts of this clonotype. The chain joins TRBV6-6 to TRBJ2-7; 10 bases align to TRBD2. This CDR3 spans 15 amino acids. CDR1 and CDR2 from the germline V gene are MNHNY and SVGAGI (reference sequence). J lost 0 bases, V lost 6 bases, and 5 bases had no gene match. The DNA of the CDR3 is TGTGCCAGCAGAGGACTAGCGGACCACTCCTACGAGCAGTACTTC. Amino acid sequence: CASRGLADHSYEQYF.

The chain has TRBV18 and TRBJ2-3; D not resolved. This CDR3 has 14 amino acids. Trimming removed 5 bases at V and 2 bases at J, with 11 bases between. Germline CDR1 and CDR2: KGHSH and LQKENI. For the CDR3, the DNA is TGTGCCAGCTCATCTTTTAAGACCACAGATACGCAGTATTTT. It specifies CASSSFKTTDTQYF.

The genes are TRBV3-1 and TRBJ1-1; D unresolved. The germline V gene encodes CDR1 LGHDT and CDR2 YNNKEL (reference sequence). Trimming took 8 bases from V and 9 from J, leaving 13 bases between them. The CDR3 has 11 amino acids. The CDR3 DNA reads TGTGCCAGCCTCCTGGGAGGGAAAGCTTTCTTT. This translates into CASLLGGKAFF.

The sample holds a few counts of this clonotype. This sequence joins TRBV19 and TRBJ2-1; D is perhaps TRBD1 (6 bases). The CDR3 totals 14 residues. Germline V gene sequence: CDR1 LNHDA, CDR2 SQIVND (reference sequence). Trimming removed 4 bases at V and 5 bases at J, with 12 bases between. CDR3 sequence: CASSRNGQNNEQFF. In DNA, the CDR3 is TGTGCCAGTAGTAGAAATGGACAGAACAATGAGCAGTTCTTC. Complete variable domain (other parts from reference TRBV19 and TRBJ2-1): DGGITQSPKYLFRKEGQNVTLSCEQNLNHDAMYWYRQDPGQGLRLIYYSQIVNDFQKGDIAEGYSVSREKKESFPLTVTSAQKNPTAFYLCASSRNGQNNEQFFGPGTRLTVL.

Many counts were recorded for this clonotype. The chain links TRBV20-1 to TRBJ2-7; D unclear. From germline, CDR1 is DFQATT and CDR2 SNEGSKA (reference sequence). This CDR3 comprises 13 residues. V was pared by 6 bases and J by 4 bases, with 16 bases between. The chain's CDR3 is CSAHGRRSYEQYF. The CDR3 region has the DNA TGCAGTGCCCACGGACGTCGATCTTACGAGCAGTACTTC.

The chain carries TRBV28 and TRBJ2-3, with D tentatively TRBD2 (6 bases). The CDR3 is made up of 18 amino acids. Trimming removed 4 bases at V and 2 bases at J, with 22 bases between. CDR1 is MDHEN, CDR2 SYDVKM, per germline. CDR3 nucleotide sequence: TGTGCCAGCAGTTCCTTCCTATGGGACTTAGATAACACAGATACGCAGTATTTT. It encodes CASSSFLWDLDNTDTQYF.

This clonotype came up a few times. The CDR3 here is CASSPGGSTNEKLFF. The CDR3 DNA sequence: TGTGCCAGCTCCCCGGGGGGATCGACTAATGAAAAACTGTTTTTT. The chain links TRBV19 to TRBJ1-4; a weak D match, TRBD1 (5 bases). The V end was cut by 9 bases, the J end by 2 bases, with 16 bases between. CDR1 LNHDA and CDR2 SQIVND come from the germline V gene (reference sequence). This CDR3 region has 15 residues.

A few counts support this clonotype. The chain links TRBV5-4 to TRBJ1-6; D uncertain. The CDR3 runs 13 residues. CDR1 is SGHNT, CDR2 YYREEE, per germline (reference sequence). V lost 0 bases, J lost 7 bases, and 5 bases lay in between. In DNA, the CDR3 is TGTGCCAGCAGCTTGGACGGGAATTCACCCCTCCACTTT. Translating gives CASSLDGNSPLHF.

This clonotype occurred a few times. The V gene is TRBV20-1, the J gene TRBJ2-7; the match to TRBD2 covers 8 bases. The V gene end was trimmed by 7 bases and the J gene end by 5 bases; junction bases not matched to a gene: 10. Germline CDR1 reads DFQATT; CDR2 reads SNEGSKA (reference sequence). The length of the CDR3 is 13 residues. The CDR3 reads CSGKAGAKNEQYF. The CDR3 DNA reads as TGCAGTGGAAAAGCGGGAGCAAAGAACGAGCAGTACTTC.

A single count supports this clonotype. The chain recombines TRBV7-2 with TRBJ1-4, with 7 bases matching TRBD1. V gave up 4 bases and J gave up 10 bases; unmatched junction bases: 18. CDR3 length: 17 residues. The germline CDR1 and CDR2 sequences are SGHTA and FQGNSA. The CDR3 is CASSSQTGEGRGGKLFF. CDR3 nucleotides: TGTGCCAGCAGCTCCCAAACAGGGGAGGGGCGCGGTGGAAAACTGTTTTTT.

The J gene is TRBJ1-4, the V gene TRBV5-1; tentatively, D is TRBD1 (6 bases). The CDR3 runs to 14 residues. Germline CDR1 and CDR2: SGHRS and YFSETQ. V dropped 3 bases and J dropped 8 bases, with 14 bases sitting between them. CDR3 protein: CASSSGGRGEKLFF. DNA of the CDR3: TGCGCCAGCAGCTCCGGGGGCCGGGGCGAAAAACTGTTTTTT.

The table lists this clonotype with many counts. The V call is TRBV27, the J call TRBJ2-3; 12 bases line up with TRBD2. The germline V gene has CDR1 MNHEY and CDR2 SMNVEV (reference sequence). This CDR3 is 16 amino acids long. V shed 6 bases, J shed 4 bases, and the junction held 8 bases outside the gene matches. The DNA for the CDR3 is TGTGCCAGCAGACACCAACTAGCGGGAGGATCAGATACGCAGTATTTT. Its protein is CASRHQLAGGSDTQYF.

This clonotype has a handful of counts. This chain joins TRBV10-3 and TRBJ2-1, with 8 bases identical to TRBD1. Germline-derived CDR1 and CDR2 are ENHRY and SYGVKD. The CDR3 contains 18 residues. Trimming at V came to 4 bases and at J to 7 bases, leaving 18 bases not matched to a gene. The CDR3 DNA reads TGTGCCATCAGTGCCCCCTTAAGAGACAGGGGCTCAAGGAATGAGCAGTTCTTC. As protein: CAISAPLRDRGSRNEQFF.

The chain uses TRBV12-3 or TRBV12-4 and TRBJ2-3; D not resolved. Trimming pared 5 bases from V and 6 bases from J, leaving 18 bases between. The CDR3 is 15 residues long. The CDR3 nucleotides are TGTGCCAGCAGTCCCTCCCTAGGTAGCCGGGATACGCAGTATTTT. Protein product: CASSPSLGSRDTQYF.

This clonotype was found a few times. The chain employs TRBV3-1 and TRBJ1-6; D perhaps matches TRBD1 (6 bases). The CDR3 sequence is 17 residues long. Trimming removed 3 bases at V and 8 bases at J, with 20 bases between. The germline gives CDR1 LGHDT, CDR2 YNNKEL (reference sequence). The CDR3 bases are TGTGCCAGCAGCCAGGGGGTGACGGGGGCGTGGGATTCACCCCTCCACTTT. The encoded protein is CASSQGVTGAWDSPLHF.

This clonotype occurred a few times. The chain combines TRBV5-6 with TRBJ2-6; the D is unclear. Germline values: CDR1 SGHDT, CDR2 YYEEEE. The ends were cut back, 4 bases at V and 8 bases at J, with 4 bases in the middle. CDR3 size: 11 residues. This chain's CDR3 is CASSIPNVLTF. The CDR3 bases are TGTGCCAGCAGCATCCCCAACGTCCTGACTTTC.

This clonotype was seen only a few times. In nucleotides, the CDR3 is TGCGCCAGCAGCCAAACTACTAGAGGGGTCGGGGATACGCAGTATTTT. Translated: CASSQTTRGVGDTQYF. V gene TRBV4-1 combines with J gene TRBJ2-3; tentatively, D is TRBD1 or TRBD2 (5 bases each). Germline CDR1 MGHRA, CDR2 YSYEKL. This CDR3 is 16 amino acids long. V gave up 2 bases and J gave up 6 bases, with 18 bases separating them.

This clonotype was counted a few times. This chain joins TRBV5-6 and TRBJ2-5; 8 positions match TRBD2. Germline trimming cut 2 bases from V and 1 base from J; bases unmatched to any gene: 4. CDR3 length: 15 residues. Looked up from germline, CDR1 is SGHDT and CDR2 is YYEEEE. CDR3 nucleotide sequence: TGTGCCAGCAGCTTAGCGGGAGCCCCCCAAGAGACCCAGTACTTC. This sequence encodes CASSLAGAPQETQYF. The full variable domain, rest sourced from reference TRBV5-6 and TRBJ2-5, is DAGVTQSPTHLIKTRGQQVTLRCSPKSGHDTVSWYQQALGQGPQFIFQYYEEEERQRGNFPDRFSGHQFPNYSSELNVNALLLGDSALYLCASSLAGAPQETQYFGPGTRLLVL.

V and J are TRBV27 and TRBJ1-2; D gene unclear. Germline V gene lookup returns CDR1 MNHEY and CDR2 SMNVEV (reference sequence). This CDR3 is 13 amino acids long. V shed 6 bases and J shed 2 bases, with 10 bases lying between them. CDR3 residues: CASSPTHNYGYTF. CDR3 DNA: TGTGCCAGCAGCCCCACCCACAACTATGGCTACACCTTC.

This clonotype was counted at least ten times. The chain combines TRBV29-1 with TRBJ2-3; 13 bases line up with TRBD2. The CDR3 length is 15 residues. The V segment lost 6 bases and the J segment 6 bases; nucleotides outside the gene matches: 9. Per the germline V gene, CDR1 is SQVTM and CDR2 is ANQGSEA. CDR3: CSVEGGLAGTDTQYF. The CDR3 DNA follows: TGCAGCGTCGAGGGGGGACTAGCGGGGACCGATACGCAGTATTTT.